The 22 T cell receptor beta chains reported below all come from one sample, sequenced in a study of OX40 agonist ivuxolimab in advanced cancers. Some clones are missing from TCRdb's copy, which holds only in-frame ones; the method was immunoSEQ multiplex PCR. The data contain roughly 64,000 clones, approximately 84% of them singletons. Sequenced here: CD4+ or CD8+ T cells sorted from blood, sampled in a trial of the OX40 agonist ivuxolimab. Every receptor here comes from an adult with an advanced solid tumor such as melanoma, head and neck, liver or kidney cancer.

This sequence joins TRBV20-1 and TRBJ2-7; possible D gene TRBD1, 6 bases. This CDR3 spans 11 amino acids. Trimming removed 5 bases at V and 5 bases at J, with 10 bases between. Per the germline V gene, CDR1 is DFQATT and CDR2 is SNEGSKA (reference sequence). CDR3 sequence reads: CSAQRGNEQYF. CDR3 coding DNA: TGCAGTGCTCAGAGGGGGAACGAGCAGTACTTC.

The chain links TRBV7-3 to TRBJ2-6; D is undetermined. CDR1 and CDR2 from the germline V gene are SGHTA and FQGTGA. With 1 base removed from V and 0 bases from J, the gap between germline ends came to 4 bases. The CDR3 sequence is 15 residues long. This CDR3 is CASSLKISGANVLTF. In nucleotides, the CDR3 is TGTGCCAGCAGCTTAAAGATCTCTGGGGCCAACGTCCTGACTTTC.

This chain links TRBV7-2 with TRBJ2-6; D unresolved. V was clipped by 1 base and J by 1 base, with 8 bases between them. There are 16 residues in the CDR3. Germline assignment: CDR1 SGHTA and CDR2 FQGNSA. CDR3 in amino acids: CASSLVGISGANVLTF. The CDR3 nucleotides read TGTGCCAGCAGCTTAGTAGGAATTTCTGGGGCCAACGTCCTGACTTTC.

The V call is TRBV11-2, the J call TRBJ2-6; weak D call: TRBD2 (5 bases). V shed 5 bases and J shed 4 bases, with 9 bases lying between them. CDR1 is SGHAT, CDR2 FQNNGV, per germline. CDR3 length: 14 residues. CDR3 sequence: CASSAGGGANVLTF. The CDR3 DNA reads as TGTGCCAGCAGCGCGGGTGGAGGGGCCAACGTCCTGACTTTC.

V gene TRBV6-1 combines with J gene TRBJ2-7, with 8 bases lining up with TRBD1. The CDR3 covers 15 residues. The V segment lost 5 bases and the J segment 4 bases; nucleotides outside the gene matches: 10. The germline V gene encodes CDR1 MNHNS and CDR2 SASEGT. The CDR3 DNA reads TGTGCCAGCAGTTTATCACAGGGGGTTCGGTACGAGCAGTACTTC. Protein sequence: CASSLSQGVRYEQYF.

The chain recombines TRBV18 with TRBJ1-2; D is uncertain. The V end was cut by 0 bases, the J end by 7 bases, with 15 bases between. Germline V gives CDR1 KGHSH, CDR2 LQKENI. The CDR3 contains 15 residues. CDR3 amino acids: CASSPPLGGHLGYTF. The CDR3 nucleotides read TGTGCCAGCTCACCACCGTTGGGAGGGCATCTTGGCTACACCTTC.

This chain uses TRBV7-3 with TRBJ2-5; 11 nucleotides match TRBD1. Germline CDR1 is SGHTA and CDR2 is FQGTGA. CDR3 size: 15 residues. Trimming cost V 4 bases and J 4 bases; bases outside gene matches: 5. The CDR3: CASSSQGTGGETQYF. CDR3 coding DNA: TGTGCCAGCAGCTCCCAGGGGACAGGGGGAGAGACCCAGTACTTC.

The rearrangement uses TRBV9 and TRBJ2-1, with 11 bases identical to TRBD2. V lost 1 base to trimming and J lost 7 bases; unmatched junction nucleotides: 7. Germline V gene lookup returns CDR1 SGDLS and CDR2 YYNGEE. This CDR3 comprises 16 residues. CDR3 nucleotide sequence: TGTGCCAGCAGCGTACTGACTAGCGGGGACTCGAATGAGCAGTTCTTC. It translates to CASSVLTSGDSNEQFF.

The chain links TRBV2 to TRBJ2-1; D not certain. With 4 bases removed from V and 0 bases from J, the gap between germline ends came to 7 bases. The germline V gene encodes CDR1 SNHLY and CDR2 FYNNEI. The CDR3 is made up of 14 amino acids. The CDR3 coding sequence is TGTGCCAGCAGTGGTCTGAGCTCCTACAATGAGCAGTTCTTC. This encodes CASSGLSSYNEQFF. The variable domain in full, with the rest retrieved from reference TRBV2 and TRBJ2-1, is EPEVTQTPSHQVTQMGQEVILRCVPISNHLYFYWYRQILGQKVEFLVSFYNNEISEKSEIFDDQFSVERPDGSNFTLKIRSTKLEDSAMYFCASSGLSSYNEQFFGPGTRLTVL.

To note about this clone: The sample holds other DNA sequences that translate to the same CDR3. The V and J genes are TRBV5-1 and TRBJ1-4; TRBD1 matches at 11 bases. Germline-derived CDR1 and CDR2 are SGHRS and YFSETQ. J gave up 8 bases and V 0 bases, and 3 bases lay outside the gene matches. The CDR3 extends over 15 amino acids. The CDR3 DNA reads TGCGCCAGCAGCTTGGCCGGGACAGGGGGAGAAAAACTGTTTTTT. This codes for CASSLAGTGGEKLFF.

This chain joins TRBV5-8 and TRBJ2-1; perhaps TRBD2 as D (5 bases). Germline assignment: CDR1 SGHTS and CDR2 YDEGEE. This CDR3 comprises 15 residues. V was shortened by 4 bases and J by 8 bases, with 19 bases between the two germline ends. The CDR3 is CASSPYVLRDDEQFF. CDR3 nucleotides: TGTGCCAGCAGCCCTTACGTACTCCGGGATGATGAGCAGTTCTTC.

The chain employs TRBV5-1 and TRBJ2-3; D gene ambiguous. Germline V gene sequence: CDR1 SGHRS, CDR2 YFSETQ. Deletions cut 4 bases from V and 4 bases from J, with 7 bases between. CDR3 length: 12 residues. CDR3 sequence: CASSIQADTQYF. CDR3 nucleotide sequence: TGCGCCAGCAGCATTCAGGCAGATACGCAGTATTTT. Full variable domain (outside the CDR3, taken from reference TRBV5-1 and TRBJ2-3): KAGVTQTPRYLIKTRGQQVTLSCSPISGHRSVSWYQQTPGQGLQFLFEYFSETQRNKGNFPGRFSGRQFSNSRSEMNVSTLELGDSALYLCASSIQADTQYFGPGTRLTVL.

V is TRBV7-2 and J is TRBJ2-4; 7 nucleotides align to TRBD1. J gave up 9 bases and V 6 bases, and 8 bases lay outside the gene matches. CDR3 size: 13 residues. Germline V CDR1 and CDR2: SGHTA, FQGNSA. CDR3 sequence reads: CASRAGTVGIQYF. The CDR3 nucleotides are TGTGCCAGCAGAGCCGGGACAGTTGGCATTCAGTACTTC.

The gene calls are TRBV2 and TRBJ2-1; no definite D call. V shed 5 bases and J shed 7 bases, with 9 bases lying between them. The CDR3 is made up of 12 amino acids. CDR1 is SNHLY, CDR2 FYNNEI, per germline. CDR3 in DNA: TGTGCCAGCAGTCAGGTAACGAATGAGCAGTTCTTC. Protein sequence: CASSQVTNEQFF.

The genes are TRBV5-4 and TRBJ2-2, with D possibly TRBD1 on 6 matching bases. Germline CDR1 and CDR2: SGHNT and YYREEE (reference sequence). The V end was cut by 9 bases, the J end by 4 bases, with 13 bases between. The CDR3 covers 13 residues. CDR3 protein: CATLRGGTGELFF. The DNA for the CDR3 is TGTGCCACCCTCAGGGGCGGCACCGGGGAGCTGTTTTTT.

Notes on this clone: Since a much larger clone is just one base distant, this may be a read error. The V and J genes are TRBV7-9 and TRBJ1-1; TRBD1 agrees at 8 bases. Germline V gene sequence: CDR1 SEHNR, CDR2 FQNEAQ (reference sequence). There are 13 residues in the CDR3. The CDR3 spells CVSSRQGLAEAFF. The CDR3 DNA sequence: TGTGTCAGCAGCCGACAGGGGTTGGCTGAAGCTTTCTTT.

The V gene is TRBV28, the J gene TRBJ2-5, with 8 bases matching TRBD1. This CDR3 spans 15 amino acids. V shed 3 bases, J shed 5 bases, and the junction held 8 bases outside the gene matches. Germline CDR1 reads MDHEN; CDR2 reads SYDVKM. The CDR3 coding sequence is TGTGCCAGCAGTTTGGCAGGGGGCGCTTTGGAGACCCAGTACTTC. Its protein is CASSLAGGALETQYF.

This rearrangement joins TRBV28 to TRBJ2-7; tentatively, D is TRBD2 (6 bases). The germline gives CDR1 MDHEN, CDR2 SYDVKM. The CDR3 covers 16 residues. V dropped 3 bases and J dropped 3 bases, with 18 bases sitting between them. CDR3 protein: CASSFSSGVVHYEQYF. The CDR3 nucleotides are TGTGCCAGCAGTTTTTCCTCGGGGGTTGTCCACTACGAGCAGTACTTC.

The chain links TRBV4-2 to TRBJ1-4; TRBD1 matches at 10 bases. The CDR3 runs to 16 residues. V trimming: 0 bases; J trimming: 6 bases; junction bases outside the gene matches: 4. The germline V gene encodes CDR1 LGHNA and CDR2 YNFKEQ. This CDR3 reads CASSQDSGTGDEKLFF. CDR3 nucleotides: TGTGCCAGCAGCCAAGATAGCGGGACAGGGGATGAAAAACTGTTTTTT.

The chain has TRBV12-2 and TRBJ2-1. TRBV12-2 is flagged as a pseudogene. The CDR3 spans 19 residues. In DNA, the CDR3 is TGTGCAAGTCGCCCTCAGGGGGCTAGCGGGCGGGGGTCCTACAATGAGCAGTTCTTC. Translation gives CASRPQGASGRGSYNEQFF.

This clone was seen a few times. The J gene is TRBJ1-1, the V gene TRBV5-4, with 7 bases lining up with TRBD1. The CDR3 consists of 14 residues. V was pared by 2 bases and J by 2 bases, with 3 bases of the junction left unmatched. The V gene's germline CDR1 is SGHNT and CDR2 YYREEE (reference sequence). The CDR3 bases are TGTGCCAGCAGCTTTGGACAGGTTAACACTGAAGCTTTCTTT. Amino acid sequence: CASSFGQVNTEAFF.

The J gene is TRBJ1-1, the V gene TRBV10-3; D unclear. The CDR3 sequence is 14 residues long. Trimming left V 10 bases short and J 2 bases short, with 17 bases between. Germline values: CDR1 ENHRY, CDR2 SYGVKD. CDR3 DNA: TGTGCCACGAGCCTGGACGTTTTTAACACTGAAGCTTTCTTT. It specifies CATSLDVFNTEAFF.